These 30 T cell receptor beta chains were all obtained from the same sample, sequenced in a study of CD8+ T cells in alopecia areata. Sequencing used cDNA as its template, made by extracting RNA and reverse transcribing it. TCRdb's copy holds only in-frame clones and misses some; the assay was immunoSEQ multiplex PCR. This table has 80,000 to 95,000 clones, 44% appearing once. Stated treatment: oral pan-JAK inhibitor, 5-10 mg twice daily. The specimen comprised CD8+ T cells sorted from blood, sampled at week 24, from a patient treated with tofacitinib. The source is a human donor with alopecia areata.

This rearrangement joins TRBV7-3 to TRBJ2-7; 9 nucleotides agree with TRBD2. CDR3 length: 16 residues. J gave up 0 bases and V 5 bases, and 8 bases lay outside the gene matches. Germline CDR1 is SGHTA and CDR2 is FQGTGA. CDR3 amino acids: CASSLGLAGSSYEQYF. The CDR3 DNA reads TGTGCCAGCAGCCTCGGGCTAGCGGGATCCTCCTACGAGCAGTACTTC.

This clone has only a few counts. V is TRBV29-1 and J is TRBJ2-2, with 8 bases fitting TRBD1. The J segment lost 8 bases and the V segment lost 7 bases, leaving 18 bases of the junction unmatched. In germline, CDR1 is SQVTM, CDR2 ANQGSEA. This CDR3 contains 16 residues. CDR3 amino acids: CSAQSPGGSSPGELFF. CDR3 nucleotides: TGCAGCGCTCAATCCCCAGGGGGCTCCAGTCCGGGGGAGCTGTTTTTT.

This clone was counted only a few times. Other DNA sequences in this specimen translate into the identical CDR3. This chain uses TRBV7-9 with TRBJ2-1; D ambiguous. Germline V gene sequence: CDR1 SEHNR, CDR2 FQNEAQ (reference sequence). The CDR3 has 13 amino acids. The V end lost 5 bases, the J end lost 0 bases, and 5 bases lay between the germline ends. The CDR3 DNA is TGTGCCAGCAGCCCGAGCTCCTACAATGAGCAGTTCTTC. Protein product: CASSPSSYNEQFF.

The rearrangement joins TRBV9 to TRBJ2-3, with D perhaps matching TRBD2 (5 bases). This CDR3 comprises 15 residues. Germline values: CDR1 SGDLS, CDR2 YYNGEE. Trimming left V 0 bases short and J 1 base short, with 9 bases between. The CDR3 reads CASSVGSGGTDTQYF. The DNA of the CDR3 is TGTGCCAGCAGCGTAGGGAGCGGTGGCACAGATACGCAGTATTTT.

The chain couples TRBV6-1 to TRBJ2-7; no firm D call. V was clipped by 4 bases and J by 3 bases, with 13 bases between them. Germline V lookup: CDR1 MNHNS, CDR2 SASEGT. The CDR3 is 14 amino acids. CDR3 sequence reads: CASSVWGLGYEQYF. The CDR3 bases are TGTGCCAGCAGTGTTTGGGGTCTGGGCTACGAGCAGTACTTC.

The sample holds a few counts of this clone. This sequence joins TRBV14 and TRBJ2-4; 9 bases map to TRBD2. Germline CDR1 and CDR2: SGHDN and FVKESK. With 0 bases clipped from V and 0 bases from J, the junction kept 6 bases outside the gene matches. There are 18 residues in the CDR3. The CDR3 protein is CASSQEPSGTLAKNIQYF. The DNA of the CDR3 is TGTGCCAGCAGCCAAGAACCTAGCGGGACCCTAGCCAAAAACATTCAGTACTTC. The whole variable domain, remainder taken from reference TRBV14 and TRBJ2-4, is EAGVTQFPSHSVIEKGQTVTLRCDPISGHDNLYWYRRVMGKEIKFLLHFVKESKQDESGMPNNRFLAERTGGTYSTLKVQPAELEDSGVYFCASSQEPSGTLAKNIQYFGAGTRLSVL.

J is TRBJ1-1 and V is TRBV27; D remains ambiguous. Trimming pared 7 bases from V and 6 bases from J, leaving 12 bases between. Germline V gene sequence: CDR1 MNHEY, CDR2 SMNVEV (reference sequence). The CDR3 is 12 residues long. The CDR3 loop is CASTPLSAEAFF. The CDR3 nucleotides are TGTGCCAGCACCCCTCTTTCAGCTGAAGCTTTCTTT.

This clone was found many times. The chain joins TRBV6-5 to TRBJ2-1, with 9 positions matching TRBD2. CDR3 size: 15 residues. The V and J ends lost 2 bases and 8 bases, in that order; junction bases with no gene match: 7. CDR1 and CDR2 from the germline V gene are MNHEY and SVGAGI. The CDR3 loop reads CASSYLWREGDEQFF. The CDR3 coding sequence is TGTGCCAGCAGTTACCTGTGGCGGGAGGGCGATGAGCAGTTCTTC.

The gene calls are TRBV16 and TRBJ1-1, with 8 bases fitting TRBD1. Trimming cost V 4 bases and J 5 bases; bases outside gene matches: 12. CDR3 length: 16 residues. Germline V gene data show CDR1 as KGHSY and CDR2 as FQNENV. The CDR3: CASSLRQGAGWTEAFF. CDR3 sequence (DNA): TGTGCCAGCAGCCTCCGGCAGGGGGCAGGGTGGACTGAAGCTTTCTTT.

The chain has TRBV5-1 and TRBJ2-7; D may be TRBD1 (8 bases). The germline gives CDR1 SGHRS, CDR2 YFSETQ. Trimming shortened V by 0 bases and J by 3 bases, and 16 bases separated the two germline ends. The CDR3 length is 16 residues. This chain's CDR3 is CASSLGSGTGFYEQYF. The DNA for the CDR3 is TGCGCCAGCAGCTTGGGGAGCGGGACAGGATTCTACGAGCAGTACTTC.

The J gene is TRBJ1-5, the V gene TRBV28, with unresolved D. The CDR3 loop spans 15 amino acids. Trimming cost V 4 bases and J 2 bases, with 12 bases left between them. From germline, CDR1 is MDHEN and CDR2 SYDVKM. CDR3: CASSYARSGNQPQHF. CDR3 coding DNA: TGTGCCAGCAGTTACGCCCGTTCTGGCAATCAGCCCCAGCATTTT.

At least ten counts were recorded for this clone. This rearrangement joins TRBV7-9 to TRBJ1-2, with TRBD1 as a possible D gene (6 bases). V was cut by 0 bases and J by 6 bases, with 20 bases left in between. This CDR3 has 17 residues. Germline V gives CDR1 SEHNR, CDR2 FQNEAQ (reference sequence). The CDR3 DNA reads TGTGCCAGCAGCTTAGCGGGGGCGGACGCGGTGGTTCATGGCTACACCTTC. This encodes CASSLAGADAVVHGYTF.

Comments on this clone: A far larger clone is one nucleotide away, so this likely arose from a read error. The chain couples TRBV7-9 to TRBJ2-5, with D possibly called TRBD1 or TRBD2 (5 bases each). Judging by the DNA end, TRBJ2-7 fits better; the J call may be wrong. The CDR3 consists of 13 residues. Germline CDR1 is SEHNR and CDR2 is FQNEAQ (reference sequence). The CDR3 sequence: CARSHGTDYEQYF. The DNA of the CDR3 is TGTGCCCGCAGCCACGGGACGGACTACGAGCAGTACTTC.

This clone was recorded at least ten times. The genes are TRBV6-4 and TRBJ2-2; D is possibly TRBD1 or TRBD2 (5 bases each). Per germline, CDR1 MRHNA and CDR2 SNTAGT. The CDR3 has 15 residues. Trimming left V 3 bases short and J 4 bases short, with 12 bases between. As DNA, the CDR3 is TGTGCCAGCAGTGATGGGGGTAACTTCACCGGGGAGCTGTTTTTT. Protein: CASSDGGNFTGELFF.

The rearrangement joins TRBV29-1 to TRBJ2-3, with 12 bases fitting TRBD2. CDR1 is SQVTM, CDR2 ANQGSEA, per germline. V shed 3 bases, J shed 4 bases, and the junction held 5 bases outside the gene matches. This CDR3 has 15 amino acids. The CDR3 DNA is TGCAGCGTTGAGCCGACTAGCGGGAGCGCAGATACGCAGTATTTT. Amino acid sequence: CSVEPTSGSADTQYF.

This chain uses TRBV5-6 with TRBJ2-5; no clear D gene. CDR1 and CDR2 from the germline V gene are SGHDT and YYEEEE. The V end lost 0 bases, the J end lost 0 bases, and 6 bases lay between the germline ends. The CDR3 is 14 amino acids. CDR3 in amino acids: CASSLGGDQETQYF. Written as DNA, the CDR3 is TGTGCCAGCAGCTTGGGCGGAGACCAAGAGACCCAGTACTTC.

The chain combines TRBV9 with TRBJ2-1, with 14 bases aligning to TRBD2. V shed 4 bases, J shed 12 bases, and the junction held 9 bases outside the gene matches. The CDR3 is made up of 15 amino acids. The germline V gene encodes CDR1 SGDLS and CDR2 YYNGEE. The CDR3 reads CASSSGLAGGPGQFF. The DNA of the CDR3 is TGTGCCAGCAGCTCCGGACTAGCGGGAGGCCCGGGGCAGTTCTTC. The full variable domain, completed using reference TRBV9 and TRBJ2-1, is DSGVTQTPKHLITATGQRVTLRCSPRSGDLSVYWYQQSLDQGLQFLIQYYNGEERAKGNILERFSAQQFPDLHSELNLSSLELGDSALYFCASSSGLAGGPGQFFGPGTRLTVL.

About this clone itself: The sample carries other DNA sequences with the same CDR3. This chain joins TRBV7-2 and TRBJ2-7; D gene uncertain. Per germline, CDR1 SGHTA and CDR2 FQGNSA. V was pared by 5 bases and J by 4 bases, with 9 bases between. The CDR3 length is 12 residues. CDR3 bases: TGTGCCAGCAGCCCGACCGGGTACGAGCAGTACTTC. It specifies CASSPTGYEQYF.

This rearrangement joins TRBV15 to TRBJ1-2; a weak D match, TRBD1 (6 bases). Germline CDR1 LNHNV, CDR2 YYDKDF (reference sequence). The CDR3 consists of 15 residues. Deletions cut 7 bases from V and 4 bases from J, with 19 bases between. The CDR3 DNA sequence: TGTGCCACCACCCAGGGGCGGGGGCTAGGCTATGGCTACACCTTC. Amino acids: CATTQGRGLGYGYTF.

This clone was counted between two and nine times. The V gene is TRBV4-1, the J gene TRBJ1-1; D call uncertain. The CDR3 has 13 amino acids. The V gene lost 1 base and the J gene lost 6 bases, with 9 bases spanning the gap. Germline V gene sequence: CDR1 MGHRA, CDR2 YSYEKL. CDR3 bases: TGCGCCAGCAGCCAAGGTAGTAGGTCTGAAGCTTTCTTT. It encodes CASSQGSRSEAFF.

The V gene is TRBV29-1, the J gene TRBJ1-2; D call uncertain. Trimming shortened V by 5 bases and J by 7 bases, and 11 bases separated the two germline ends. Germline V gives CDR1 SQVTM, CDR2 ANQGSEA. This CDR3 is 11 amino acids long. In DNA form, the CDR3 reads TGCAGCGTTCCCCGGGTGGGTGGCTACACCTTC. This codes for CSVPRVGGYTF. Combining the CDR3 with reference TRBV29-1 and TRBJ1-2 gives the whole variable domain SAVISQKPSRDICQRGTSLTIQCQVDSQVTMMFWYRQQPGQSLTLIATANQGSEATYESGFVIDKFPISRPNLTFSTLTVSNMSPEDSSIYLCSVPRVGGYTFGSGTRLTVV.

The count of this clone is one. The gene calls are TRBV5-4 and TRBJ2-5; D is ambiguous. The CDR3 totals 11 residues. Germline CDR1 is SGHNT and CDR2 is YYREEE (reference sequence). Trimming took off 0 bases at V and 4 bases at J, with 1 base between the two ends. The CDR3 DNA is TGTGCCAGCAGCTTGGCAGAGACCCAGTACTTC. It is translated as CASSLAETQYF.

This chain uses TRBV30 with TRBJ1-2; no clear D gene. CDR3 size: 16 residues. Germline values: CDR1 GTSNPN, CDR2 SVGIG (reference sequence). The V end was cut by 3 bases, the J end by 4 bases, with 21 bases between. CDR3 residues: CAWSSRVGSPTYGYTF. The DNA of the CDR3 is TGTGCCTGGAGCAGTAGGGTCGGGAGCCCCACCTATGGCTACACCTTC.

The CDR3 sequence: CASSQDRTGRGETQYF. DNA of the CDR3: TGCGCCAGCAGCCAAGATCGGACAGGGAGGGGAGAGACCCAGTACTTC. V usage is TRBV4-1 and J usage is TRBJ2-5, with D perhaps TRBD1 (8 bases). Germline assignment: CDR1 MGHRA and CDR2 YSYEKL. The CDR3 loop spans 16 amino acids. V lost 0 bases, J lost 4 bases, and 15 bases lay in between.

V is TRBV6-5 and J is TRBJ1-5; D is unresolved. Germline values: CDR1 MNHEY, CDR2 SVGAGI. The V and J ends lost 2 bases and 5 bases respectively, with 13 bases between them. The CDR3 is 15 residues long. The CDR3 protein is CASSYSGQADQPQHF. The CDR3, as DNA: TGTGCCAGCAGTTACAGTGGGCAGGCGGATCAGCCCCAGCATTTT.

The J gene is TRBJ2-3, the V gene TRBV7-9; TRBD1 might be the D (6 bases). Trimming cost V 7 bases and J 6 bases, with 23 bases left between them. This CDR3 is 16 amino acids long. The germline V gene encodes CDR1 SEHNR and CDR2 FQNEAQ (reference sequence). The CDR3 reads CASILGRGQAVDTQYF. The CDR3 DNA reads TGTGCCAGCATCCTAGGCAGGGGCCAGGCGGTGGATACGCAGTATTTT.

J is TRBJ2-5 and V is TRBV7-8, with D tentatively TRBD1 or TRBD2 (6 bases each). Deletions cut 5 bases from V and 4 bases from J, with 14 bases between. The CDR3 is 14 amino acids. CDR1 SGHVS and CDR2 FQNEAQ come from the germline V gene. DNA for the CDR3: TGTGCCAGCAGCACGCGAGGGGGGCCAGAGACCCAGTACTTC. This translates into CASSTRGGPETQYF.

This chain links TRBV5-1 with TRBJ2-2; 12 bases fit TRBD1. The CDR3 has 16 amino acids. Per the germline V gene, CDR1 is SGHRS and CDR2 is YFSETQ. Trimming cost V 3 bases and J 4 bases; bases outside gene matches: 4. DNA for the CDR3: TGCGCCAGCAGCTCACCGGGACAGGGGGCCACCGGGGAGCTGTTTTTT. It yields the protein CASSSPGQGATGELFF.

The chain carries TRBV25-1 and TRBJ1-5; no reliable D call. Germline CDR1 MGHDK, CDR2 SYGVNS. Deletions cut 4 bases from V and 7 bases from J, with 11 bases between. There are 13 residues in the CDR3. The CDR3 DNA sequence: TGTGCCAGCAGTGTCGGGCCGGACCAGCCCCAGCATTTT. It translates to CASSVGPDQPQHF.

To note about this clone: Since no conserved phenylalanine or tryptophan closes the CDR3, a read error is the likely cause. The rearrangement uses TRBV29-1 and TRBJ1-1; D unclear. V dropped 5 bases and J dropped 0 bases, with 4 bases sitting between them. The CDR3 loop spans 11 amino acids. In germline, CDR1 is SQVTM, CDR2 ANQGSEA. The CDR3 loop is CSVPLNTEAFS. CDR3 nucleotides: TGCAGCGTTCCCCTGAACACTGAAGCTTTCTCT.